This T cell receptor beta chain was profiled in a study of T cell repertoires in cytomegalovirus infection. Study results and limitations: CMV-specific TCR beta clonotypes restricted by HLA-C were the ones dominating the ex vivo response. The study identified carriers of CMV plus the relevant HLA from cumulative public TCR beta family frequency.

In germline, CDR1 is MNHEY, CDR2 SVGEGT. V gave up 4 bases and J gave up 2 bases, with 10 bases separating them. The CDR3 has 14 residues. The table lists this clonotype with a few counts. What it binds is not known. TCRdb called the reads again in MiXCR, with one record for every CDR3 protein. The table records 150,000 to 200,000 distinct CDR3 sequences, about 18% of them present only once. The J gene is TRBJ2-3, the V gene TRBV6-2 or TRBV6-3; D gene unclear. The sequence was collected from a human donor in good health (CMV status not recorded). Some clones in this sample may be carry-over from other donors' samples. The sample was CD8+ T cells from PBMCs. CDR3 in DNA: TGTGCCAGCAGTTCCCCGCGGACCACAGATACGCAGTATTTT. Translating it yields CASSSPRTTDTQYF.